This record concerns one T cell receptor (beta chain) sequence. These data originate in a study of blood T cell repertoires in COVID-19. Whole-study context: Sites in the United States, Italy and Spain provided acute and convalescent COVID-19 samples. T cells, B-cell-depleted T cells, or PBMCs provided the cDNA or gDNA that served as material.

This CDR3 is 11 amino acids long. Germline assignment: CDR1 MDHEN and CDR2 SYDVKM. As originally analysed: Estimates of nucleated cell counts were drawn from the amplification of reference gene primers. TCRdb's table, derived via immunoSEQ multiplex PCR, lists solely in-frame clones and lacks some. V, J and clone size are those of that table, while D and trimming were read from the DNA. The sample records under 130,000 clones, about 85% being singletons. The sequencing input was peripheral blood. This chain links TRBV28 with TRBJ2-7, with D unresolved. The sequence was collected from a human donor in a cohort sampled during active COVID-19. The CDR3 here is CATSSSYEQYF. In DNA, the CDR3 is TGTGCGACCTCTAGCTCCTACGAGCAGTACTTC.